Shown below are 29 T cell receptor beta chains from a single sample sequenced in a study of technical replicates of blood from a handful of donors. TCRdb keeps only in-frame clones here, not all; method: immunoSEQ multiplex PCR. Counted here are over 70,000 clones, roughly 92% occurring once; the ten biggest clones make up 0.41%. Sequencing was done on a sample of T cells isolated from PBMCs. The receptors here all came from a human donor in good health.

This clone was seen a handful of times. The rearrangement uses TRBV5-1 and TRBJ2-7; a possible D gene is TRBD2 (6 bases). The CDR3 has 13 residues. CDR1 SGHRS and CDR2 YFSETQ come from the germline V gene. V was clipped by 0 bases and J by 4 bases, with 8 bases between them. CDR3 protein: CASSLGAGYEQYF. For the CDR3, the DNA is TGCGCCAGCAGCTTGGGGGCGGGATACGAGCAGTACTTC.

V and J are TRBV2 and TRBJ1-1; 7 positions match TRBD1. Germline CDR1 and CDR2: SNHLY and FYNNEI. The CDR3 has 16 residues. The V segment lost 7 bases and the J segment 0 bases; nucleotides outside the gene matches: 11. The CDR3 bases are TGTGCCAGCAACGCCGACAGGGTCAGAGTGAACACTGAAGCTTTCTTT. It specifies CASNADRVRVNTEAFF.

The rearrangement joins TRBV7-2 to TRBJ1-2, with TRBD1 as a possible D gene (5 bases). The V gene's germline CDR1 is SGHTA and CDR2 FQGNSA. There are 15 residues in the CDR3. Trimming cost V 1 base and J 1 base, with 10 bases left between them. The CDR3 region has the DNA TGTGCCAGCAGCTTAGACCGGGGGTATAACTATGGCTACACCTTC. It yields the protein CASSLDRGYNYGYTF.

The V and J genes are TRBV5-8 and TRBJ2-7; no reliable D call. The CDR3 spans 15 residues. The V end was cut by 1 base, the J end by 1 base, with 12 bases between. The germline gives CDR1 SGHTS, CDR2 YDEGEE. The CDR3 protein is CASSLISGLSYEQYF. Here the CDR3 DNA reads TGTGCCAGCAGCTTGATATCTGGGCTTTCCTACGAGCAGTACTTC.

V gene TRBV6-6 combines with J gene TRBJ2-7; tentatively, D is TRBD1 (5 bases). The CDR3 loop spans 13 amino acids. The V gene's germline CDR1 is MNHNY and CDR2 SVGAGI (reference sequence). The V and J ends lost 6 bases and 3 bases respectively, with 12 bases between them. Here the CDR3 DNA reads TGTGCCAGCAGAAAACTGGACATCTACGAGCAGTACTTC. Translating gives CASRKLDIYEQYF.

DNA of the CDR3: TGTGCCAGCAGTCCCGGGGACTATCTCACAGATACGCAGTATTTT. Translated: CASSPGDYLTDTQYF. The chain has TRBV27 and TRBJ2-3; 7 positions agree with TRBD2. The CDR3 totals 15 residues. The ends lost 5 bases at V and 2 bases at J; junction bases unmatched: 7. Germline assignment: CDR1 MNHEY and CDR2 SMNVEV (reference sequence).

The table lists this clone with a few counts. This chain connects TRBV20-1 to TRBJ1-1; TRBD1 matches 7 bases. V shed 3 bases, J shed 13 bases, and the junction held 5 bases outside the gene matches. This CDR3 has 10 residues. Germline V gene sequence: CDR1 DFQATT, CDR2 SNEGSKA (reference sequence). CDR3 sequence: CSASPAGGFF. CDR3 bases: TGCAGTGCTAGTCCAGCAGGGGGTTTCTTT.

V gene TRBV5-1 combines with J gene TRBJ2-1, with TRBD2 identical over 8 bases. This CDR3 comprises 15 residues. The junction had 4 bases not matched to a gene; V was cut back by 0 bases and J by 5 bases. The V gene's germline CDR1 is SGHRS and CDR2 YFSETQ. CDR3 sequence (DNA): TGCGCCAGCAGCTTGGCGGGAGGGCTAAACAATGAGCAGTTCTTC. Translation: CASSLAGGLNNEQFF.

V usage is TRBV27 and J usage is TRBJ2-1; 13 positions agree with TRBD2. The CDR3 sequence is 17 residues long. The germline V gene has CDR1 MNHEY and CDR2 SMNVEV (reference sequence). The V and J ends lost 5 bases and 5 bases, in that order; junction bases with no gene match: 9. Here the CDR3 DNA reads TGTGCCAGCAGTATACTACTAGCGGGAGGGCCTAACAATGAGCAGTTCTTC. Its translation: CASSILLAGGPNNEQFF.

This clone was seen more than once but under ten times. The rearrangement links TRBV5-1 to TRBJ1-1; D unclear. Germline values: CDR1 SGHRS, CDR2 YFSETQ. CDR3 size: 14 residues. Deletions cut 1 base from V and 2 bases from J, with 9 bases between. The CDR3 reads CASSLSTLNTEAFF. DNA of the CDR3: TGCGCCAGCAGCTTGTCGACACTTAACACTGAAGCTTTCTTT.

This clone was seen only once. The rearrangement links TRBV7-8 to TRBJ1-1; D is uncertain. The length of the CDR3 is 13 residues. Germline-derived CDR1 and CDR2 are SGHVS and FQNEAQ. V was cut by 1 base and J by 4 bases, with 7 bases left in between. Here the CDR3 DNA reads TGTGCCAGCAGCTTAGGGAGGGTCACTGAAGCTTTCTTT. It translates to CASSLGRVTEAFF.

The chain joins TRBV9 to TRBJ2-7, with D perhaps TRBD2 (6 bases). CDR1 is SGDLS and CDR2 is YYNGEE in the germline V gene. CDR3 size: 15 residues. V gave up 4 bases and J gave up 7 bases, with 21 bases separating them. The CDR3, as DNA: TGTGCCAGCAGCCCCCAGGTGAGGGCAGGAGGGGAGCAGTACTTC. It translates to CASSPQVRAGGEQYF.

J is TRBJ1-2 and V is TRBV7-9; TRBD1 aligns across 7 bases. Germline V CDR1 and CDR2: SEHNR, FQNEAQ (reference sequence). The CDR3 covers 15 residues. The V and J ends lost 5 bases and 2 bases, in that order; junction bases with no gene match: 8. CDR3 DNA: TGTGCCAGCAGCCTAGGACAGGTCCAGAACTATGGCTACACCTTC. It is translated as CASSLGQVQNYGYTF.

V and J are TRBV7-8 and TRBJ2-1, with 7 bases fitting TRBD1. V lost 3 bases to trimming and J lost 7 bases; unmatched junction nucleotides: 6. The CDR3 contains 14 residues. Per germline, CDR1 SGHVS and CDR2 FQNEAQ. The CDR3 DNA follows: TGTGCCAGCAGCTTTGGGCAGGGGGTAAATGAGCAGTTCTTC. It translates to CASSFGQGVNEQFF. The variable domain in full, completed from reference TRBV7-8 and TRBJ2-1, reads GAGVSQSPRYKVAKRGQDVALRCDPISGHVSLFWYQQALGQGPEFLTYFQNEAQLDKSGLPSDRFFAERPEGSVSTLKIQRTQQEDSAVYLCASSFGQGVNEQFFGPGTRLTVL.

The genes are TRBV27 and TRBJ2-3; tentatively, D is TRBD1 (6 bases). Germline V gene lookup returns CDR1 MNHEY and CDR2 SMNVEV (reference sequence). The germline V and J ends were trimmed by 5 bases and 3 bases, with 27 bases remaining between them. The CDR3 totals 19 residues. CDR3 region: CASSPYLASQFTGTDTQYF. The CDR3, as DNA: TGTGCCAGCAGTCCTTACCTCGCGTCCCAGTTCACAGGGACAGATACGCAGTATTTT.

For the CDR3, the DNA is TGTGCCAGCAGAACGCCGAACGTTAGTGCCGCCTACAATGAGCAGTTCTTC. This sequence encodes CASRTPNVSAAYNEQFF. This chain uses TRBV28 with TRBJ2-1; D is unclear. The CDR3 covers 17 residues. The V end was cut by 6 bases, the J end by 2 bases, with 20 bases between. CDR1 is MDHEN and CDR2 is SYDVKM in the germline V gene.

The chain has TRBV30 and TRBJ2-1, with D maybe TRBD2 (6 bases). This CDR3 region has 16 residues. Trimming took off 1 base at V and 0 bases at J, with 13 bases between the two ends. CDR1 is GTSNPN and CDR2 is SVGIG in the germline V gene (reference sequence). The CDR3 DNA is TGTGCCTGGAGTGGATGGGTAGCGGACTCCTACAATGAGCAGTTCTTC. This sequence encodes CAWSGWVADSYNEQFF.

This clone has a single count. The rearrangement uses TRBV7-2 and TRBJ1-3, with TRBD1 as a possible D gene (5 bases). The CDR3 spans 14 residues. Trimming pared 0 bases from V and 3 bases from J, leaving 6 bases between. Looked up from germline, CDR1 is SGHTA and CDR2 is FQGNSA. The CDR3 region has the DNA TGTGCCAGCAGCTTAGCCCAGGGTGGAAACACCATATATTTT. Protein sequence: CASSLAQGGNTIYF.

The CDR3 DNA follows: TGTGCCAGCAGCCCCCCTTCGGATGGGCGAGAGACCCAGTACTTC. Translating gives CASSPPSDGRETQYF. The J gene is TRBJ2-5, the V gene TRBV9; D ambiguous. Looked up from germline, CDR1 is SGDLS and CDR2 is YYNGEE. V dropped 4 bases and J dropped 4 bases, with 17 bases sitting between them. This CDR3 contains 15 residues.

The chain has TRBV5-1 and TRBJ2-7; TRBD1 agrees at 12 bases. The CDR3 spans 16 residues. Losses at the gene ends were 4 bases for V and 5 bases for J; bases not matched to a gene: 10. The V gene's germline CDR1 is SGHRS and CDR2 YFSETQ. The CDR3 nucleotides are TGCGCCAGCAGCCCCTCTTCCGGGACAGGGGGCAACGAGCAGTACTTC. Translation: CASSPSSGTGGNEQYF. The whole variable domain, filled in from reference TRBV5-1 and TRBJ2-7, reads KAGVTQTPRYLIKTRGQQVTLSCSPISGHRSVSWYQQTPGQGLQFLFEYFSETQRNKGNFPGRFSGRQFSNSRSEMNVSTLELGDSALYLCASSPSSGTGGNEQYFGPGTRLTVT.

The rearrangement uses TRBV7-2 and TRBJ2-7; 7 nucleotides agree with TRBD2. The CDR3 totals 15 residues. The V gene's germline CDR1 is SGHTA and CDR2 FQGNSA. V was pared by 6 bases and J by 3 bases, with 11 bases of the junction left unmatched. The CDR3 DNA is TGTGCCAGCAGATCGACCGGGGGGATTTTCTACGAGCAGTACTTC. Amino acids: CASRSTGGIFYEQYF.

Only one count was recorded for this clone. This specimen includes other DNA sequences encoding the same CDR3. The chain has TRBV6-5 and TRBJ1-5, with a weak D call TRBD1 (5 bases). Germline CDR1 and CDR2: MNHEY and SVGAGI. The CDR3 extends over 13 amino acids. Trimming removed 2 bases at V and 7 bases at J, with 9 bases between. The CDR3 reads CASSYRGGQPQHF. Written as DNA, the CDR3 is TGTGCCAGCAGTTACAGGGGAGGACAGCCCCAGCATTTT.

CDR3 protein: CASSRDQGSYSNQPQHF. In DNA, the CDR3 is TGTGCCAGTAGTAGAGATCAGGGATCCTATAGCAATCAGCCCCAGCATTTT. The V and J genes are TRBV19 and TRBJ1-5; TRBD1 is a possible D gene (5 bases). The germline V gene encodes CDR1 LNHDA and CDR2 SQIVND (reference sequence). Trimming removed 4 bases from V and 0 bases from J, with 16 bases in between. This CDR3 contains 17 residues.

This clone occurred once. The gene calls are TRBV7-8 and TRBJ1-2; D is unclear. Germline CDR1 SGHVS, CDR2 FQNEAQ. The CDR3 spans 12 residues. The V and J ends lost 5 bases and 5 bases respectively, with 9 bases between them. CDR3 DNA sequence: TGTGCCAGCAGCCCCGCAGTTTATGGCTACACCTTC. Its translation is CASSPAVYGYTF.

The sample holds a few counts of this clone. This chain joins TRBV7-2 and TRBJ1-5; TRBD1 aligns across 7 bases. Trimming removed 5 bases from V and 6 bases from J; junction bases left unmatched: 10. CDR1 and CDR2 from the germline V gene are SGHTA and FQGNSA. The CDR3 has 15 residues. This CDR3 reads CASSRLLTGTQPQHF. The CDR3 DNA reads TGTGCCAGCAGCCGCCTTTTGACAGGGACTCAGCCCCAGCATTTT.

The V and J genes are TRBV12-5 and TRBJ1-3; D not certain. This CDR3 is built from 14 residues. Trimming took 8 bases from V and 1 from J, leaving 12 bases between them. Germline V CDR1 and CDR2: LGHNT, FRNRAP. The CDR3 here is CASTPPGSGNTIYF. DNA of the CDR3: TGTGCTAGTACCCCCCCAGGATCTGGAAACACCATATATTTT.

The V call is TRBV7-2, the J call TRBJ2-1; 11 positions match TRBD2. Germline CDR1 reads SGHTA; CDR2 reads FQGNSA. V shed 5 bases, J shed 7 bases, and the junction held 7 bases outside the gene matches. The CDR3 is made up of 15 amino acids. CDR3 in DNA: TGTGCCAGCAGCCCCGTAGCGGGAGGGGGGAATGAGCAGTTCTTC. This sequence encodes CASSPVAGGGNEQFF.

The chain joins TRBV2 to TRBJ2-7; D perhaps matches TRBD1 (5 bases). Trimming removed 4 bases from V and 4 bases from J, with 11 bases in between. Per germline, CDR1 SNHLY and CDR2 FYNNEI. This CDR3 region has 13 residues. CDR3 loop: CASSAGPGYEQYF. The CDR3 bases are TGTGCCAGCAGTGCAGGGCCAGGATACGAGCAGTACTTC.

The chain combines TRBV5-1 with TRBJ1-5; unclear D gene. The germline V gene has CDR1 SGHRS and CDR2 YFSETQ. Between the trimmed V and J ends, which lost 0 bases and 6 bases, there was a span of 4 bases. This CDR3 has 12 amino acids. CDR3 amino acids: CASSLAGQPQHF. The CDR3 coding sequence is TGCGCCAGCAGCTTGGCGGGTCAGCCCCAGCATTTT.